These 14 T cell receptor beta chains came from one sample sequenced in a study of blood T cell repertoires in COVID-19 (TCRdb year 2020). Libraries came from the immunoSEQ multiplex PCR assay. TCRdb carries this immuneACCESS record with in-frame sequences only. Its versions omit some clonotypes, under half of them owing to an unresolved V gene in the studies checked, with the rest unexplained. Within this sample are roughly 190,000 clones, with about 93% of them counted one time only. The leading ten clones occupy 0.53% of the sample. Source material: peripheral blood. The receptors shown here come from a man aged 45-65 years with acute or convalescent COVID-19.

The V gene is TRBV28, the J gene TRBJ2-5, with 10 nucleotides matching TRBD2. Trimming at V came to 5 bases and at J to 2 bases, leaving 2 bases not matched to a gene. This CDR3 region has 14 residues. Germline CDR1 reads MDHEN; CDR2 reads SYDVKM. Here the CDR3 DNA reads TGTGCCAGCAGTGCAGCGGGGGGGCAAGAGACCCAGTACTTC. Encoded protein: CASSAAGGQETQYF.

The chain links TRBV27 to TRBJ2-1; the match to TRBD2 covers 10 bases. Per germline, CDR1 MNHEY and CDR2 SMNVEV (reference sequence). Trimming removed 5 bases from V and 3 bases from J; junction bases left unmatched: 4. The CDR3 extends over 15 amino acids. The CDR3 region has the DNA TGTGCCAGCAGTCCGGGACTAGCGCTCTACAATGAGCAGTTCTTC. It translates to CASSPGLALYNEQFF.

V gene TRBV5-4 combines with J gene TRBJ2-4; TRBD2 is a possible D gene (6 bases). V lost 2 bases to trimming and J lost 2 bases, with 11 bases between them. Germline V lookup: CDR1 SGHNT, CDR2 YYREEE (reference sequence). This CDR3 comprises 15 residues. CDR3 residues: CASSFQLASKNIQYF. The CDR3 DNA reads TGTGCCAGCAGCTTTCAACTAGCTTCCAAAAACATTCAGTACTTC.

The chain combines TRBV7-3 with TRBJ2-7; 9 bases agree with TRBD1. J gave up 4 bases and V 0 bases, and 7 bases lay outside the gene matches. CDR3 size: 16 residues. Germline V gene lookup returns CDR1 SGHTA and CDR2 FQGTGA. The CDR3 spells CASSLTEPGQGYEQYF. In DNA form, the CDR3 reads TGTGCCAGCAGCTTAACGGAGCCGGGACAGGGTTACGAGCAGTACTTC. The whole variable domain, filled in from reference TRBV7-3 and TRBJ2-7, reads GAGVSQTPSNKVTEKGKYVELRCDPISGHTALYWYRQSLGQGPEFLIYFQGTGAADDSGLPNDRFFAVRPEGSVSTLKIQRTERGDSAVYLCASSLTEPGQGYEQYFGPGTRLTVT.

The sample holds one count of this clone. The V call is TRBV4-2, the J call TRBJ1-2; a weak D match, TRBD1 (6 bases). The CDR3 totals 15 residues. The V end lost 0 bases, the J end lost 1 base, and 9 bases lay between the germline ends. CDR1 LGHNA and CDR2 YNFKEQ come from the germline V gene. The chain's CDR3 is CASSQEDSSNYGYTF. Written as DNA, the CDR3 is TGTGCCAGCAGCCAAGAGGACAGTAGTAACTATGGCTACACCTTC.

The CDR3 protein is CASSQVAGAVTEAFF. The CDR3 DNA reads as TGTGCCAGCAGCCAAGTAGCGGGGGCGGTCACTGAAGCTTTCTTT. The chain recombines TRBV14 with TRBJ1-1, with D possibly matching TRBD1 (6 bases). V gave up 1 base and J gave up 4 bases, with 13 bases separating them. This CDR3 is built from 15 residues. Germline values: CDR1 SGHDN, CDR2 FVKESK.

This rearrangement joins TRBV2 to TRBJ2-7, with D perhaps matching TRBD2 (6 bases). The CDR3 length is 15 residues. The V gene lost 1 base and the J gene lost 3 bases, with 13 bases spanning the gap. The germline V gene has CDR1 SNHLY and CDR2 FYNNEI. The CDR3 protein is CASSEGGGIVYEQYF. The CDR3 coding sequence is TGTGCCAGCAGTGAAGGGGGCGGGATAGTCTACGAGCAGTACTTC. Full variable domain (missing parts from reference TRBV2 and TRBJ2-7): EPEVTQTPSHQVTQMGQEVILRCVPISNHLYFYWYRQILGQKVEFLVSFYNNEISEKSEIFDDQFSVERPDGSNFTLKIRSTKLEDSAMYFCASSEGGGIVYEQYFGPGTRLTVT.

The rearrangement joins TRBV5-1 to TRBJ2-1; the match to TRBD1 covers 7 bases. Germline CDR1 is SGHRS and CDR2 is YFSETQ. With 1 base clipped from V and 9 bases from J, the junction kept 7 bases outside the gene matches. This CDR3 is 14 amino acids long. Here the CDR3 DNA reads TGCGCCAGCAGCTTGTTGGGACAGCGCGCTGAGCAGTTCTTC. This gives the protein CASSLLGQRAEQFF.

The chain uses TRBV5-4 and TRBJ2-7, with D unclear. CDR1 SGHNT and CDR2 YYREEE come from the germline V gene (reference sequence). The CDR3 has 11 residues. The V end lost 4 bases, the J end lost 7 bases, and 9 bases lay between the germline ends. The CDR3 protein is CASSRPGEQYF. CDR3 nucleotides: TGTGCCAGCAGCAGACCCGGGGAGCAGTACTTC.

The chain is built from TRBV5-1 and TRBJ1-1, with TRBD1 identical over 8 bases. V dropped 5 bases and J dropped 7; count of bases not matched to a gene: 7. The CDR3 loop spans 13 amino acids. CDR1 and CDR2 (germline): SGHRS, YFSETQ. The CDR3, as DNA: TGCGCCAGCAGAGCACAGACAGGGGATGAAGCTTTCTTT. This codes for CASRAQTGDEAFF.

The V and J genes are TRBV28 and TRBJ2-1; 8 bases are a match to TRBD1. V shed 3 bases, J shed 3 bases, and the junction held 4 bases outside the gene matches. Germline CDR1 reads MDHEN; CDR2 reads SYDVKM. This CDR3 spans 15 amino acids. In DNA form, the CDR3 reads TGTGCCAGCAGTTTCCGGGACAGGTTCTACAATGAGCAGTTCTTC. It is translated as CASSFRDRFYNEQFF.

This clone was seen once. This chain joins TRBV12-5 and TRBJ2-1, with D perhaps matching TRBD2 (5 bases). CDR3 length: 13 residues. V lost 7 bases to trimming and J lost 5 bases, with 12 bases between them. Germline loops: CDR1 LGHNT, CDR2 FRNRAP. The CDR3 spells CASVPGNNNEQFF. CDR3 in DNA: TGTGCTAGTGTCCCCGGGAACAACAATGAGCAGTTCTTC. The full variable domain, rest sourced from reference TRBV12-5 and TRBJ2-1, is DARVTQTPRHKVTEMGQEVTMRCQPILGHNTVFWYRQTMMQGLELLAYFRNRAPLDDSGMPKDRFSAEMPDATLATLKIQPSEPRDSAVYFCASVPGNNNEQFFGPGTRLTVL.

On this clone: In the same sample, other DNA sequences code for this CDR3. This chain uses TRBV6-5 with TRBJ1-5; 9 bases line up with TRBD1. Germline CDR1 and CDR2: MNHEY and SVGAGI. V lost 6 bases, J lost 6 bases, and 6 bases stayed unmatched. This CDR3 comprises 14 residues. This CDR3 reads CASRGGQGGQPQHF. Written as DNA, the CDR3 is TGTGCCAGCAGGGGGGGACAGGGCGGTCAGCCCCAGCATTTT.

This rearrangement joins TRBV4-1 to TRBJ2-2; TRBD2 is a possible D gene (6 bases). Trimming shortened V by 4 bases and J by 7 bases, and 19 bases separated the two germline ends. Germline V gives CDR1 MGHRA, CDR2 YSYEKL. This CDR3 spans 16 amino acids. CDR3 nucleotide sequence: TGCGCCAGCAGCCCCTCTGGAGGGATGATGGGCGGGGAGCTGTTTTTT. It specifies CASSPSGGMMGGELFF.